Listed below are T cell receptor beta chains from one sample, sequenced in a study of cytomegalovirus exposure and HLA in healthy donors. This table comes from immunoSEQ multiplex PCR, and its TCRdb copy is limited to in-frame clones, with some not included. This table has approximately 150,000 clones, 72% appearing once. The sample was PBMCs. These receptors were taken from a human donor in good health. Each CDR3 is given without its conserved first and last residue. The D gene is left open where the match is weak.

TRBV15	TRBJ2-7	NA	ATSRDYYEQY
TRBV5-1	TRBJ2-7	NA	ASSLVTPRYEQY
TRBV6-6	TRBJ2-3	TRBD1	ATKQGQQTDTQY
TRBV9	TRBJ1-2	NA	ASSVGGGVANYGYT
TRBV6-5	NA	TRBD2	ASSTGGSYEQY
TRBV2	TRBJ2-5	NA	ASTPGTFGIIQETQY
TRBV11-3	TRBJ2-7	TRBD2	ASSFGLARGYEQY
TRBV6-5	TRBJ1-2	TRBD1	ASSKRQGVNYGYT
TRBV11-3	TRBJ2-5	TRBD1	ASSYRGQEETQY
TRBV6-5	NA	NA	ASSYGWTAYEQY
TRBV6-5	TRBJ1-4	NA	ASSYSSGGANEKLF
TRBV9	TRBJ2-7	TRBD2	ASSVGGGGDLNEQY
TRBV5-1	TRBJ2-3	NA	ASSLEGTSASTDTQY
TRBV29-1	TRBJ1-2	NA	SVEGGLKYYGYT
TRBV4-3	TRBJ2-1	NA	ASSQTGYNEQF